The table lists the clone carrying this TCR beta chain with many counts. Its target is unknown. The authors made cDNA by 5'RACE with 10-nucleotide random UMIs. TCRdb called the 5' RACE reads again in MiXCR, with one record for every CDR3 protein. Of 70,000 to 90,000 distinct CDR3 sequences in the sample, almost 6% were seen once. Time point specified: longitudinal time-point 2. This specimen comes from a study of neurological immune-mediated disorders. Study outcomes and limitations: None of the CDR3 amino acid sequences found in expanded clones was shared across subjects. This suggests that the TCR-beta repertoires were private in all groups. The level of TCR clonal expansion was highest in patients with HTLV-1-associated myelopathy and lowest in multiple sclerosis, where it fell below the level seen in healthy controls.

Germline assignment: CDR1 SGHRS and CDR2 YFSETQ. With V trimmed by 4 bases and J by 3 bases, 6 bases remained unmatched. The CDR3 runs 14 residues. Sequencing was done on a sample of PBMCs. The origin of this receptor is a woman in her sixties with multiple sclerosis. The V call is TRBV5-1, the J call TRBJ2-7; 8 nucleotides align to TRBD1. The DNA of the CDR3 is TGCGCCAGCAGCGGAGGGACAGGAAACTACGAGCAGTACTTC. Encoded protein: CASSGGTGNYEQYF. The full variable domain, with the rest looked up from reference TRBV5-1 and TRBJ2-7, is KAGVTQTPRYLIKTRGQQVTLSCSPISGHRSVSWYQQTPGQGLQFLFEYFSETQRNKGNFPGRFSGRQFSNSRSEMNVSTLELGDSALYLCASSGGTGNYEQYFGPGTRLTVT.